Listed below are T cell receptor beta chains from one sample, sequenced in a study of T cells in Graves' hyperthyroidism and ophthalmopathy. TCRdb passed the multiplex PCR reads through MiXCR, listing each CDR3 protein once. In the table there are over 700,000 distinct CDR3 sequences, around 19% of which are singletons. The sequenced material came from blood. The receptors here all came from a woman aged 45-59 years with Graves' hyperthyroidism that later progressed to Graves' ophthalmopathy. Each CDR3 is given with its conserved first and last residue. D genes are given only for firm matches. Rows give clone size only sometimes, using once, few, many, or a class for an expanded clone.

cdr3_nt: TGCGCCAGCAGCTTGGAGGCAGATGGTCAGCCCCAGCATTTT
cdr3_aa: CASSLEADGQPQHF
j_call: TRBJ1-5
d_call: -
clone_size: many
v_call: TRBV5-1

cdr3_nt: TGTGCCAGCAAGCGGAGCGGGGGGCCCACAGATACGCAGTATTTT
cdr3_aa: CASKRSGGPTDTQYF
j_call: TRBJ2-3
d_call: TRBD2
clone_size: -
v_call: TRBV7-9

cdr3_nt: TGTGCCAGCAGGACAGGGGAAGAGACAGATACGCAGTATTTT
cdr3_aa: CASRTGEETDTQYF
j_call: TRBJ2-3
d_call: TRBD1
clone_size: many
v_call: TRBV12-3/TRBV12-4

cdr3_nt: TGTGCCAGCAGTGAATGTACGGTCTTAGCCCGCTACAATGAGCAGTTCTTC
cdr3_aa: CASSECTVLARYNEQFF
j_call: TRBJ2-1
d_call: -
clone_size: few
v_call: TRBV6-1

cdr3_nt: TGCGCCAGCAGCTTGGGTAGCAGCGGGGAGCCTTTGGAGACCCAGTACTTC
cdr3_aa: CASSLGSSGEPLETQYF
j_call: TRBJ2-5
d_call: TRBD2
clone_size: few
v_call: TRBV5-1

cdr3_nt: TGCGCCAGCAGCCGACCTGGAGGGAGCAATCAGCCCCAGCATTTT
cdr3_aa: CASSRPGGSNQPQHF
j_call: TRBJ1-5
d_call: -
clone_size: -
v_call: TRBV4-1

cdr3_nt: TGTGCCAGCAGCGAGGGACAAACGAACACCGGGGAGCTGTTTTTT
cdr3_aa: CASSEGQTNTGELFF
j_call: TRBJ2-2
d_call: -
clone_size: few
v_call: TRBV7-3

cdr3_nt: TGTGCCAGCAGCCTACGGGGGGGGGGAATTGGAAACACCATATATTTT
cdr3_aa: CASSLRGGGIGNTIYF
j_call: TRBJ1-3
d_call: -
clone_size: -
v_call: TRBV6-1

cdr3_nt: TGTGCCAGCAGTTTACAGGAAAACGCTGAAGCTTTCTTT
cdr3_aa: CASSLQENAEAFF
j_call: TRBJ1-1
d_call: -
clone_size: -
v_call: TRBV6-5

cdr3_nt: TGTGCCAGCAGTTTCGGGGTGGCAGGGGCCGGGTATGGCTACACCTTC
cdr3_aa: CASSFGVAGAGYGYTF
j_call: TRBJ1-2
d_call: -
clone_size: many
v_call: TRBV27

cdr3_nt: TGTGCCAGCAGCTTAGGGGGCTTCGGAAACACCATATATTTT
cdr3_aa: CASSLGGFGNTIYF
j_call: TRBJ1-3
d_call: TRBD1
clone_size: many
v_call: TRBV27

cdr3_nt: TGTGCCAGCAGCTTTGCTTTGTTAGCGGGGGGGACAGATACGCAGTATTTT
cdr3_aa: CASSFALLAGGTDTQYF
j_call: TRBJ2-3
d_call: TRBD2
clone_size: -
v_call: TRBV11-2

cdr3_nt: TGTGCCAGCAGTGGGGCCCGGGGAGAGACCCAGTACTTC
cdr3_aa: CASSGARGETQYF
j_call: TRBJ2-5
d_call: -
clone_size: -
v_call: TRBV2

cdr3_nt: TGTGCCAGCAGCCGCGAGGGGCCTACCTACAATGAGCAGTTCTTC
cdr3_aa: CASSREGPTYNEQFF
j_call: TRBJ2-1
d_call: -
clone_size: many
v_call: TRBV7-6

cdr3_nt: TGTGCCAGCAGTTCGAGCGCAACTAATGAAAAACTGTTTTTT
cdr3_aa: CASSSSATNEKLFF
j_call: TRBJ1-4
d_call: -
clone_size: -
v_call: TRBV6-5

cdr3_nt: TGTGCCAGTAGTATCTTAGAGGGGGCGAATGAGCAGTTCTTC
cdr3_aa: CASSILEGANEQFF
j_call: TRBJ2-1
d_call: TRBD1
clone_size: few
v_call: TRBV19

cdr3_nt: TGTGCCAGCAGTGGGAATGGAAAACTGTTTTTT
cdr3_aa: CASSGNGKLFF
j_call: TRBJ1-4
d_call: -
clone_size: -
v_call: TRBV7-9

cdr3_nt: TGTGCCACCAGCAGAGTTCGCACCCCCGGGGAGCTGTTTTTT
cdr3_aa: CATSRVRTPGELFF
j_call: TRBJ2-2
d_call: -
clone_size: few
v_call: TRBV15

cdr3_nt: TGCAGCGTTGTAGAGACAGGGGGCTACGAGCAGTACTTC
cdr3_aa: CSVVETGGYEQYF
j_call: TRBJ2-7
d_call: TRBD1
clone_size: -
v_call: TRBV29-1

cdr3_nt: TGTGCCAGCAGCGAGGACAGGTCGACTAATGAAAAACTGTTTTTT
cdr3_aa: CASSEDRSTNEKLFF
j_call: TRBJ1-4
d_call: TRBD1
clone_size: -
v_call: TRBV5-4

cdr3_nt: TGTGCCAGCAGCTTAAGGGGGGGGGGGGTCAATCAGCCCCAGCATTTT
cdr3_aa: CASSLRGGGVNQPQHF
j_call: TRBJ1-5
d_call: -
clone_size: few
v_call: TRBV7-2

cdr3_nt: TGTGCCAGCAGCCCAATGGGAGTCGAGCAGTACTTC
cdr3_aa: CASSPMGVEQYF
j_call: TRBJ2-7
d_call: -
clone_size: -
v_call: TRBV12-3/TRBV12-4

cdr3_nt: TGTGCCAGCAGCTTCTTACTAGCGGGGGGGCCTCGGGGGAAGACCCAGTACTTC
cdr3_aa: CASSFLLAGGPRGKTQYF
j_call: TRBJ2-5
d_call: TRBD2
clone_size: few
v_call: TRBV7-2

cdr3_nt: TGTGCGACTAGCGGGAAAGTCACAGATACGCAGTATTTT
cdr3_aa: CATSGKVTDTQYF
j_call: TRBJ2-3
d_call: TRBD2
clone_size: few
v_call: TRBV15

cdr3_nt: TGCAGTGCTCCACCCGCCAGGAACTATGGCTACACCTTC
cdr3_aa: CSAPPARNYGYTF
j_call: TRBJ1-2
d_call: -
clone_size: many
v_call: TRBV20-1

cdr3_nt: TGTGCCAGCAGACCCCGGGGCCGAGGTGACTACACCTTC
cdr3_aa: CASRPRGRGDYTF
j_call: TRBJ1-2
d_call: -
clone_size: -
v_call: TRBV25-1

cdr3_nt: TGTGCCAGTAGTATACTCGACAGCGGCAATCAGCCCCAGCATTTT
cdr3_aa: CASSILDSGNQPQHF
j_call: TRBJ1-5
d_call: -
clone_size: once
v_call: TRBV19

cdr3_nt: TGTGCCAGCAGGGAGGGACAGGCTCACAATGAGCAGTTCTTC
cdr3_aa: CASREGQAHNEQFF
j_call: TRBJ2-1
d_call: TRBD1
clone_size: -
v_call: TRBV12-3/TRBV12-4

cdr3_nt: TGCGCCAGCAGCTTGGTCCCCGTTGGCGAGCAGTACTTC
cdr3_aa: CASSLVPVGEQYF
j_call: TRBJ2-7
d_call: -
clone_size: -
v_call: TRBV5-1

cdr3_nt: TGTGCCAGCAGCCAATTTACCGGGACTACGGCTAGGACCGGGGAGCTGTTTTTT
cdr3_aa: CASSQFTGTTARTGELFF
j_call: TRBJ2-2
d_call: TRBD2
clone_size: many
v_call: TRBV3-1

cdr3_nt: TGCGCCAGCAGGAGAGCAAACAGGGAGACGTCTACTAACTATGGCTACACCTTC
cdr3_aa: CASRRANRETSTNYGYTF
j_call: TRBJ1-2
d_call: -
clone_size: -
v_call: TRBV5-1

cdr3_nt: TGTGCCAGCACTTACAGCGACAGGGAAAACTATGGCTACACCTTC
cdr3_aa: CASTYSDRENYGYTF
j_call: TRBJ1-2
d_call: TRBD1
clone_size: -
v_call: TRBV2

cdr3_nt: TGTGCCAGCAGTTTGGGGGGCGCGAAAGAAAAACTGTTTTTT
cdr3_aa: CASSLGGAKEKLFF
j_call: TRBJ1-4
d_call: -
clone_size: few
v_call: TRBV27

cdr3_nt: TGTGCCAGTAGTATAGGGTCTATCGGGCAGACCCAACTGCCCCAGCATTTT
cdr3_aa: CASSIGSIGQTQLPQHF
j_call: TRBJ1-5
d_call: -
clone_size: -
v_call: TRBV19

cdr3_nt: TGTGCCAGCAGTAACCCGACAGGGGATAGCTATGAGCAGTTCTTC
cdr3_aa: CASSNPTGDSYEQFF
j_call: TRBJ2-1
d_call: TRBD1
clone_size: many
v_call: TRBV27

cdr3_nt: TGTGCCACCAGCAGGGTCACAGGGGACGAGCAGTTCTTC
cdr3_aa: CATSRVTGDEQFF
j_call: TRBJ2-1
d_call: TRBD1
clone_size: -
v_call: TRBV15

cdr3_nt: TGTGCCAGCAGACAGGTTTATAGCAATCAGCCCCAGCATTTT
cdr3_aa: CASRQVYSNQPQHF
j_call: TRBJ1-5
d_call: -
clone_size: -
v_call: TRBV27

cdr3_nt: TGTGCCAGCAGCCTAACAGATCGGTCCGGGGAGCTGTTTTTT
cdr3_aa: CASSLTDRSGELFF
j_call: TRBJ2-2
d_call: -
clone_size: few
v_call: TRBV3-1

cdr3_nt: TGTGCCATCAGTGAGGAACAGCGGGGGGGCCACGAGCAGTACTTC
cdr3_aa: CAISEEQRGGHEQYF
j_call: TRBJ2-7
d_call: TRBD2
clone_size: few
v_call: TRBV10-3

cdr3_nt: TGTGCCAGCAGCCAGGCGTTAGACTATGGCTACACCTTC
cdr3_aa: CASSQALDYGYTF
j_call: TRBJ1-2
d_call: -
clone_size: many
v_call: TRBV7-9

cdr3_nt: TGTGCCAGTAGTTCCCGGGACAGGGGGCGGGAGCCCCAGCATTTT
cdr3_aa: CASSSRDRGREPQHF
j_call: TRBJ1-5
d_call: TRBD1
clone_size: -
v_call: TRBV19

cdr3_nt: TGCAGTGCTAGAGGACAGGGGCACCTCTATGGCTACACCTTC
cdr3_aa: CSARGQGHLYGYTF
j_call: TRBJ1-2
d_call: TRBD1
clone_size: -
v_call: TRBV20-1

cdr3_nt: TGTGCCAGCAGCCAAGACACCGGAGGTACTGAAGCTTTCTTT
cdr3_aa: CASSQDTGGTEAFF
j_call: TRBJ1-1
d_call: -
clone_size: many
v_call: TRBV5-4